This TCR beta chain was identified in a study of cytotoxic CD8 clonotypes in ibrutinib-treated CLL. Per the germline V gene, CDR1 is SGDLS and CDR2 is YYNGEE. The CDR3 is 16 amino acids. The V gene end was trimmed by 2 bases and the J gene end by 0 bases; junction bases not matched to a gene: 4. Assay used: immunoSEQ multiplex PCR; TCRdb lists only in-frame clones, some missing. This table holds a few hundred thousand clones, under 80% found once. This receptor was obtained from a human donor with chronic lymphocytic leukemia. Sample: PBMCs, taken after 24 months of ibrutinib treatment. This chain uses TRBV9 with TRBJ2-5, with 10 bases matching TRBD2. CDR3 in amino acids: CASSVYSGRNQETQYF. CDR3 nucleotides: TGTGCCAGCAGCGTTTATAGCGGGAGGAACCAAGAGACCCAGTACTTC.